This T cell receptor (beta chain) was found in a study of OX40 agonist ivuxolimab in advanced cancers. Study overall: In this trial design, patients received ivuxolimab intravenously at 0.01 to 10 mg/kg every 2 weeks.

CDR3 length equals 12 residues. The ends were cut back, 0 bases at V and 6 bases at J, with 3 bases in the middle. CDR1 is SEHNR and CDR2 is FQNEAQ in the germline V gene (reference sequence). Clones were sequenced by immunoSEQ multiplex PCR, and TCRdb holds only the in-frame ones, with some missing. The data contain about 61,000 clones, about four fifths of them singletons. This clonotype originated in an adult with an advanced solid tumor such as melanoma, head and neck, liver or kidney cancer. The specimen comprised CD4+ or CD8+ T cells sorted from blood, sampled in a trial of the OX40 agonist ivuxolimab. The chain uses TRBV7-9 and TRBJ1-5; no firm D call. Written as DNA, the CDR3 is TGTGCCAGCAGCTTAGCGGGTCAGCCCCAGCATTTT. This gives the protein CASSLAGQPQHF.